This T cell receptor beta chain is from a study of T-cell reconstitution after alpha-beta-depleted transplantation in children. The study, taken as a whole, reports: Expanded clones from the graft, numbering several hundred, reportedly supplied alpha-beta T cells about two months after transplant. T-cell counts and diversity at one year following transplant were attributed mainly to newly produced T cells.

This clonotype was seen ten or more times. Its cognate antigen is unknown. Preparation of the TCRbeta library involved a method that used unique molecular identifiers. In TCRdb, the PCR reads were re-called with MiXCR into one record per CDR3 protein. This sample has under 75,000 distinct CDR3 sequences, with about 11% found just once. The TCR sequence derives from a boy aged 5-17 years with acute myeloid leukemia, due to receive a stem cell transplant. The starting material was PBMCs, obtained before TCRalphabeta/CD19-depleted stem cell transplant.

CDR3 residues: CASSWLAAQETQYF. The CDR3 bases are TGTGCCAGCAGTTGGCTAGCGGCTCAAGAGACCCAGTACTTC. The V gene is TRBV6-5, the J gene TRBJ2-5, with 7 bases aligning to TRBD2. CDR3 length: 14 amino acids. Germline CDR1 reads MNHEY; CDR2 reads SVGAGI. V gave up 4 bases and J gave up 2 bases; unmatched junction bases: 4.